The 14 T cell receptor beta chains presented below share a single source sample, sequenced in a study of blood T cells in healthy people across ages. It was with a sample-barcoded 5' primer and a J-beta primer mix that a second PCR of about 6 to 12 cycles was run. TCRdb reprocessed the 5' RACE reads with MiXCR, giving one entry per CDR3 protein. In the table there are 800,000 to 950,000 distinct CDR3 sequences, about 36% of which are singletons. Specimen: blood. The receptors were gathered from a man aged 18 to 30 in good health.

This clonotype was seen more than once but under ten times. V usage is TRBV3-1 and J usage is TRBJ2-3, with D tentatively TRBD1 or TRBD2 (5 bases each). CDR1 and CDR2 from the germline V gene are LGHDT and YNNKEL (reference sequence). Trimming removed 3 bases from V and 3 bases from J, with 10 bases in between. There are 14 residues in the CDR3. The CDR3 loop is CASSQGDPTDTQYF. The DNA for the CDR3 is TGTGCCAGCAGCCAGGGGGACCCGACAGATACGCAGTATTTT.

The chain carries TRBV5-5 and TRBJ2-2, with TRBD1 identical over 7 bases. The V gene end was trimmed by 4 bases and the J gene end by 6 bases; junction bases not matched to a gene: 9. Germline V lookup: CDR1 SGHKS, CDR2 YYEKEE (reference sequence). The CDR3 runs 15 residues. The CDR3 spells CASSATGLEPGELFF. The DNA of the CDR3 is TGTGCCAGCAGCGCGACAGGGTTGGAGCCCGGGGAGCTGTTTTTT.

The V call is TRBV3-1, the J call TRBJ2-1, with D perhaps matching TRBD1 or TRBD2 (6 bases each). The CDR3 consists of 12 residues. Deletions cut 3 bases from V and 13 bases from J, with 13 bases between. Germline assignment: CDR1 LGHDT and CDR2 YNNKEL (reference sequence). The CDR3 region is CASSQAQGGQFF. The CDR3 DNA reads TGTGCCAGCAGCCAGGCACAGGGAGGCCAGTTCTTC.

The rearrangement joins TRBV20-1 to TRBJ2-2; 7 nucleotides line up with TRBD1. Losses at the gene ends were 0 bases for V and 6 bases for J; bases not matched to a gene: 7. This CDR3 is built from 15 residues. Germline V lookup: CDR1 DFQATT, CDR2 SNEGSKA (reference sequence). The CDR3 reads CSARDAPGGSGELFF. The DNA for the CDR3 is TGCAGTGCTAGAGATGCGCCAGGGGGATCCGGGGAGCTGTTTTTT.

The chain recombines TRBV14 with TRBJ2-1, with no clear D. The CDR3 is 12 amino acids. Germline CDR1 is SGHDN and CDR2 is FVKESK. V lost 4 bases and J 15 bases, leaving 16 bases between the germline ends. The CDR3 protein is CASSPGRLVLFF. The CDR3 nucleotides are TGTGCCAGCAGCCCCGGAAGGCTAGTTCTGTTCTTC. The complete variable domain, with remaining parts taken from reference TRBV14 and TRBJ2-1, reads EAGVTQFPSHSVIEKGQTVTLRCDPISGHDNLYWYRRVMGKEIKFLLHFVKESKQDESGMPNNRFLAERTGGTYSTLKVQPAELEDSGVYFCASSPGRLVLFFGPGTRLTVL.

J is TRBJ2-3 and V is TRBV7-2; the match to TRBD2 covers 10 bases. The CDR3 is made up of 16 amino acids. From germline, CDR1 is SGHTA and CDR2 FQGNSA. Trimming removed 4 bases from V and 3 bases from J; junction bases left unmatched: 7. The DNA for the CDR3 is TGTGCCAGCAGCTCCCCCACTAGCGGGGTGACAGATACGCAGTATTTT. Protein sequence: CASSSPTSGVTDTQYF.

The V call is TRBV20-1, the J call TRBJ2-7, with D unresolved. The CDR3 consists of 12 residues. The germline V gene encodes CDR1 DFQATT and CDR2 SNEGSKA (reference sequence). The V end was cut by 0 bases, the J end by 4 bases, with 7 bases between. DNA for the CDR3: TGCAGTGCTAGAGAAAGTGAATACGAGCAGTACTTC. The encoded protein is CSARESEYEQYF.

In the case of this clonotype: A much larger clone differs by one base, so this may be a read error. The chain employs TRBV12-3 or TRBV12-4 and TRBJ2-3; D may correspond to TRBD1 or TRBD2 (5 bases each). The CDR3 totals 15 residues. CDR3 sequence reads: CTSSFEGQGTDTQYF. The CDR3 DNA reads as TGTACCAGCAGTTTCGAGGGGCAGGGCACAGATACGCAGTATTTT.

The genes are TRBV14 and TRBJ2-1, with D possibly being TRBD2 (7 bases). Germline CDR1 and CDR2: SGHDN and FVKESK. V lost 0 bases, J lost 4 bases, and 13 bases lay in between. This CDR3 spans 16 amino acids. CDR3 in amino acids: CASSQDQRGAYNEQFF. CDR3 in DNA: TGTGCCAGCAGCCAAGATCAACGGGGGGCTTACAATGAGCAGTTCTTC.

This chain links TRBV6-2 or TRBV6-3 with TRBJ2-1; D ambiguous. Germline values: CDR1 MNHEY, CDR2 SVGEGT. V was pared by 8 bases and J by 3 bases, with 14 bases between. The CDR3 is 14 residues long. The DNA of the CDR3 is TGTGCCAGCGGCCATCTCCCCGACTACAATGAGCAGTTCTTC. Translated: CASGHLPDYNEQFF.

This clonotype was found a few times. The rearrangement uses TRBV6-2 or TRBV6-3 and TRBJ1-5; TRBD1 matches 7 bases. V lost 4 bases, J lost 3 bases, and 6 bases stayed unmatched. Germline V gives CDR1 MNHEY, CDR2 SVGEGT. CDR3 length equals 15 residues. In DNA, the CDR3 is TGTGCCAGCAGTTCTAGGACAGGCTCCAATCAGCCCCAGCATTTT. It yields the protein CASSSRTGSNQPQHF.

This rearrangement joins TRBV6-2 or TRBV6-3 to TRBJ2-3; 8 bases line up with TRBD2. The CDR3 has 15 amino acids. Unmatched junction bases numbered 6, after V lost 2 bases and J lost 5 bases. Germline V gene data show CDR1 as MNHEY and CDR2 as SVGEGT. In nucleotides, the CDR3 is TGTGCCAGCAGTTACCGGGGGGGGCGCGGAGATACGCAGTATTTT. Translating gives CASSYRGGRGDTQYF.

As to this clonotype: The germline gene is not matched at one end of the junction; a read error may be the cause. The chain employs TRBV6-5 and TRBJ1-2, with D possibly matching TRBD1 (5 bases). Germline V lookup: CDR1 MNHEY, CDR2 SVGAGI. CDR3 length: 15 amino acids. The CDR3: CAGREQADRDYGYTF. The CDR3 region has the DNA TGTGCCGGCAGGGAACAGGCGGACCGTGACTATGGCTACACCTTC.

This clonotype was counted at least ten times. The CDR3: CSAFRDSAYEQYF. In nucleotides, the CDR3 is TGCAGTGCGTTCCGGGACAGCGCCTACGAGCAGTACTTC. The J gene is TRBJ2-7, the V gene TRBV20-1; 7 nucleotides line up with TRBD1. Unmatched junction bases numbered 7, after V lost 6 bases and J lost 2 bases. Germline V gene lookup returns CDR1 DFQATT and CDR2 SNEGSKA (reference sequence). The CDR3 is 13 amino acids.